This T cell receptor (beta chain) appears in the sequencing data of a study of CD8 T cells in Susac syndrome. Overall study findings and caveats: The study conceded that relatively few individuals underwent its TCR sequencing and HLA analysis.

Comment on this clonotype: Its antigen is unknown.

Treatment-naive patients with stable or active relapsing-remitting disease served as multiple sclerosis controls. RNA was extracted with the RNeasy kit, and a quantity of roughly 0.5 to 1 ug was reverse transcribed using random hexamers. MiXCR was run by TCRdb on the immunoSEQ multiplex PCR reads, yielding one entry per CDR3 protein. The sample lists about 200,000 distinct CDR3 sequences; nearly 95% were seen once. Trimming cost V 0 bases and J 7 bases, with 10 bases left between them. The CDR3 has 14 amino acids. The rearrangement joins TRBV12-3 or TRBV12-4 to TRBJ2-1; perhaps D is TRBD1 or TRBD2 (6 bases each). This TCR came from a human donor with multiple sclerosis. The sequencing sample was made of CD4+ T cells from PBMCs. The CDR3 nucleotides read TGTGCCAGCAGTTTAGCGGGGGGCGCGAATGAGCAGTTCTTC. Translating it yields CASSLAGGANEQFF.